Listed here are 16 T cell receptor beta chains from one sample, sequenced in a study of patients and donors after allogeneic stem cell transplantation. TCRdb reprocessed the RT-PCR reads with MiXCR, giving one entry per CDR3 protein. The sample consists of hundreds of thousands of distinct CDR3 sequences, 35% to 45% of them appearing once. Source material: blood, either unsorted or a sorted T cell fraction (not recorded which). These receptors were obtained from a human donor who was either an allogeneic HSCT recipient or a stem cell or donor lymphocyte infusion donor (not recorded which). It is not recorded whose cells these are; they may come from a transplant donor.

The chain has TRBV12-3 or TRBV12-4 and TRBJ1-4; no clear D gene. The CDR3 is made up of 16 amino acids. V dropped 5 bases and J dropped 0 bases, with 13 bases sitting between them. The CDR3 sequence is CASSPPSSATNEKLFF. CDR3 nucleotide sequence: TGTGCCAGCAGTCCACCCTCCAGCGCAACTAATGAAAAACTGTTTTTT.

A few counts support this clonotype. The chain carries TRBV12-3 or TRBV12-4 and TRBJ1-5, with D hard to call. V shed 5 bases and J shed 0 bases, with 23 bases lying between them. This CDR3 has 19 amino acids. CDR3 DNA sequence: TGTGCCAGCAGTCCCCTCGTGTGGGGTGCACAATATAGCAATCAGCCCCAGCATTTT. It yields the protein CASSPLVWGAQYSNQPQHF.

This sequence joins TRBV12-3 or TRBV12-4 and TRBJ1-2; the match to TRBD1 covers 8 bases. After removal of 6 bases from V and 7 bases from J, the junction contained 13 bases not matched to a gene. The CDR3 is 15 amino acids. CDR3 in amino acids: CASSPRDRGRAGYTF. CDR3 coding DNA: TGTGCCAGCAGCCCACGCGACAGGGGACGAGCTGGCTACACCTTC.

This clonotype was seen more than once but under ten times. The chain recombines TRBV12-3 or TRBV12-4 with TRBJ1-3, with D maybe TRBD1 (5 bases). CDR3 size: 14 residues. Deletions cut 0 bases from V and 2 bases from J, with 5 bases between. This CDR3 is CASSLAQAGNTIYF. CDR3 coding DNA: TGTGCCAGCAGTTTAGCACAGGCTGGAAACACCATATATTTT.

This clonotype has more than one count but fewer than ten. The chain employs TRBV12-3 or TRBV12-4 and TRBJ2-5; D unresolved. The CDR3 consists of 11 residues. Trimming took 10 bases from V and 4 from J, leaving 10 bases between them. This CDR3 is CAISWGETQYF. CDR3 sequence (DNA): TGTGCCATTTCCTGGGGAGAGACCCAGTACTTC.

This chain links TRBV24-1 with TRBJ2-5; 10 nucleotides agree with TRBD1. The CDR3 contains 15 residues. The ends lost 5 bases at V and 3 bases at J; junction bases unmatched: 5. The germline V gene has CDR1 KGHDR and CDR2 SFDVKD. The CDR3 region is CATSGHGTGEETQYF. In nucleotides, the CDR3 is TGTGCCACCAGTGGCCACGGGACAGGGGAAGAGACCCAGTACTTC.

This chain links TRBV4-3 with TRBJ1-3; D unresolved. CDR3 size: 14 residues. The V gene's germline CDR1 is LGHNA and CDR2 YSLEER. V gave up 0 bases and J gave up 4 bases, with 7 bases separating them. CDR3 nucleotides: TGCGCCAGCAGCCAAGACCTCGTCGGAAACACCATATATTTT. Translating it yields CASSQDLVGNTIYF.

V usage is TRBV5-1 and J usage is TRBJ2-7; D perhaps matches TRBD1 (6 bases). The V gene's germline CDR1 is SGHRS and CDR2 YFSETQ. This CDR3 spans 15 amino acids. V lost 3 bases to trimming and J lost 2 bases, with 15 bases between them. The CDR3 region has the DNA TGCGCCAGCAGCTGGGACGGGACACCTGCCTACGAGCAGTACTTC. As protein: CASSWDGTPAYEQYF.

V is TRBV20-1 and J is TRBJ2-1, with D hard to call. Germline CDR1 and CDR2: DFQATT and SNEGSKA (reference sequence). This CDR3 contains 15 residues. Between the trimmed V and J ends, which lost 2 bases and 3 bases, there was a span of 14 bases. The CDR3 sequence: CSARHRELHYNEQFF. The CDR3 region has the DNA TGCAGTGCTAGACATAGGGAACTCCACTACAATGAGCAGTTCTTC.

On this clonotype itself: A junction end diverges from the germline sequence, so it may reflect a read error. The chain has TRBV5-5 and TRBJ2-3; no definite D call. The germline V gene encodes CDR1 SGHKS and CDR2 YYEKEE (reference sequence). This CDR3 has 13 residues. Here the CDR3 reads CASRDSPPDMQYF. CDR3 DNA sequence: TGTGCCAGCAGAGACTCGCCGCCAGATATGCAGTATTTT.

This clonotype was picked up a small number of times. The rearrangement links TRBV28 to TRBJ1-1; 9 positions match TRBD1. Germline CDR1 reads MDHEN; CDR2 reads SYDVKM. Germline trimming cut 4 bases from V and 10 bases from J; bases unmatched to any gene: 4. This CDR3 contains 12 residues. The CDR3 loop reads CASSYRGRLAFF. The CDR3 region has the DNA TGTGCCAGCAGTTACAGGGGGCGCTTAGCTTTCTTT. The full variable domain, rest sourced from reference TRBV28 and TRBJ1-1, is DVKVTQSSRYLVKRTGEKVFLECVQDMDHENMFWYRQDPGLGLRLIYFSYDVKMKEKGDIPEGYSVSREKKERFSLILESASTNQTSMYLCASSYRGRLAFFGQGTRLTVV.

CDR3 in amino acids: CASQTGVSETQYF. The CDR3 DNA follows: TGCGCCAGCCAGACTGGGGTCTCGGAGACCCAGTACTTC. V gene TRBV5-1 combines with J gene TRBJ2-5, with unresolved D. The germline V gene has CDR1 SGHRS and CDR2 YFSETQ. This CDR3 region has 13 residues. Trimming took 7 bases from V and 5 from J, leaving 15 bases between them.

The chain has TRBV24-1 and TRBJ2-2, with 7 positions matching TRBD1. CDR1 is KGHDR and CDR2 is SFDVKD in the germline V gene. This CDR3 is built from 15 residues. Trimming cost V 3 bases and J 7 bases; bases outside gene matches: 7. CDR3 sequence: CATSDDRVRSGELFF. The CDR3 nucleotides are TGTGCCACCAGTGATGACAGGGTGAGAAGCGGGGAGCTGTTTTTT.

The V gene is TRBV4-2, the J gene TRBJ2-3; 7 bases map to TRBD1. The CDR3 runs to 15 residues. V lost 3 bases and J lost 6; bases outside the gene matches: 9. CDR1 and CDR2 from the germline V gene are LGHNA and YNFKEQ. The chain's CDR3 is CASSHPRQGRDTQYF. CDR3 bases: TGTGCCAGCAGCCATCCCCGACAGGGTCGGGATACGCAGTATTTT.

There are a few counts of this clonotype. This chain joins TRBV27 and TRBJ1-5; no reliable D call. Trimming cost V 2 bases and J 0 bases, with 5 bases left between them. This CDR3 region has 14 residues. From germline, CDR1 is MNHEY and CDR2 SMNVEV (reference sequence). The CDR3 is CASSLRGSNQPQHF. CDR3 nucleotides: TGTGCCAGCAGTTTACGCGGTAGCAATCAGCCCCAGCATTTT.

This chain links TRBV7-3 with TRBJ1-1; D not certain. V was shortened by 6 bases and J by 9 bases, with 14 bases between the two germline ends. CDR3 length: 12 residues. Germline V gives CDR1 SGHTA, CDR2 FQGTGA. CDR3 loop: CASSPDGQKAFF. The CDR3 nucleotides read TGTGCCAGCAGTCCAGATGGGCAGAAAGCTTTCTTT.